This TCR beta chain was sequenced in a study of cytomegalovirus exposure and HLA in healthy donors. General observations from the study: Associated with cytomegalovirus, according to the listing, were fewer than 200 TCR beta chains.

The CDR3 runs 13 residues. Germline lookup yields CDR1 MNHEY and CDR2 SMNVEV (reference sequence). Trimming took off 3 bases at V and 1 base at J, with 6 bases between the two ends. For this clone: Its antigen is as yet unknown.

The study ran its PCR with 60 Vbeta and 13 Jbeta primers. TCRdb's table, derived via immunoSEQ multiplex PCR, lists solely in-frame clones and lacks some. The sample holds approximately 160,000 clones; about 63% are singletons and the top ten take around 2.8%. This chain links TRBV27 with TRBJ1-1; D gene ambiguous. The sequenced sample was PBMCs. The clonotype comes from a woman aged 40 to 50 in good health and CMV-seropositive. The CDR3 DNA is TGTGCCAGCAGTTTGTCAGAGAACACTGAAGCTTTCTTT. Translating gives CASSLSENTEAFF.